A single T cell receptor (beta chain) is shown here with its context. This clone was picked up a small number of times. It has no known antigen specificity. No base qualities exist here, and no much larger clone lies one base off it. Each donor gave one peripheral blood draw, roughly 120 mL on average, collected into heparinised tubes. A BD FACSAria II and a panel including CD45RO, CCR7, CD25, CD127, CD95 and CD27 were used to sort naive, central memory, regulatory and stem cell-like memory CD4+ T cells. Purity was above 98% for every sorted population. Right away, PBMCs were isolated by Lymphoprep density gradient centrifugation and were stained directly, with no culture step. Samples were stained and sorted in pairs, with one healthy donor and one patient per experiment, so that batch effects were minimized. All of the isolated RNA was reverse transcribed with the High Capacity cDNA Reverse Transcription Kit, so expressed TCRB transcripts were sequenced. Deep immunoSEQ sequencing was performed on naive, central memory and regulatory T cell samples, with an average of roughly 3.5 million total reads per sample. After sorted cells were lysed in RLT buffer, RNA was extracted with DNase-treated RNeasy Micro or Mini kits, with the choice depending on cell number. Each cell subset was processed separately to prevent cross-contamination, with patient and healthy donor samples processed together. The immunoSEQ multiplex PCR was used to amplify TCRB sequences from cDNA, generating 87-bp fragments that spanned the CDR3 region. Sequencing of the amplicons was done on the Illumina HiSeq platform. Per the authors' processing: Synthetic template baselines were used to correct PCR bias computationally, reads within Hamming distance 2 were collapsed, and singletons that could not be merged were discarded. Reads were aligned against IMGT to assign V, D and J genes, CDR3 length and insertions or deletions at six rearrangement sites. Clonotype counts were normalized to sorted cell number within each subset before computing true diversity and Gini coefficients with the tcR R package. The overlap coefficient, calculated on TCRB nucleotide sequences, was used to measure repertoire sharing. Out-of-frame TCRB sequences from naive cells were analyzed as a proxy for the pre-selection repertoire. TCRdb re-hosts the immuneACCESS table, in-frame sequences only. Its copies lack some clones; in the studies checked, an unresolved V gene accounts for under half of them, and the cause for the rest is not known. Clone size and V and J calls were adopted from that table, with D and trimming inferred from the DNA. For this sample there are 350,000 to 450,000 clones; more than 11% appear just once. Together, the top ten hold under 0.04% of the sample.

This sample stems from a study of beta chain features in type 1 diabetes (dated by TCRdb to the late 2010s). About the investigation overall: No differences in mean age, gender distribution, total cell number or subset yield were found between patients and healthy donors. In the study, TCRB repertoires of sorted circulating CD4+ T cell subsets from recently diagnosed type 1 diabetes patients were compared with those of matched healthy donors. A total of under 120,000,000 sorted cells were examined across all samples, and RNA yield correlated strongly with the number of cells per subset. Regulatory and stem cell-like memory subsets were isolated from only 8 patients and about eight healthy donors, whereas naive and central memory subsets came from all 30 or so donors. General study outcomes and caveats: Patients with type 1 diabetes made fewer insertions and deleted more nucleotides at VDJ recombination sites, implying thymic rearrangement abnormalities. Only small numbers of individuals were included in the HLA sub-analyses, which left unresolved whether HLA type had any influence on TCRB rearrangement. Because cDNA was sequenced instead of genomic DNA, highly expressing activated cells could be over-represented, though the groups showed no difference in activation or CD3 levels. Shorter templates might be favored by PCR, yet because patient and control samples were amplified and corrected together, any such skew would affect both groups equally. Naive, central memory and regulatory TCRB repertoires appeared to be more similar among patients than among healthy donors. A moderate but significant shortening of TCRB CDR3 length was observed in type 1 diabetes patients in all four CD4+ subsets.

This clonotype was sampled from a man aged 30 to 45 in good health. Sequencing was done on a sample of naive CD4+ T cells from blood. The cell subset or site label on this specimen signifies: true naive CD4+ T cells.

The sequenced DNA: TGTGCCAGCAGCACCCGGGACAGGGGCACTATCTCTAATTCACCCCTCCACTTT. It encodes CASSTRDRGTISNSPLHF. The V and J segments used are TRBV21-1 and TRBJ1-6; no check of the table's D call, TRBD1, against the DNA was made. TRBV21-1 is assigned pseudogene status. Spanning cysteine to phenylalanine, the CDR3 consists of 18 amino acids. Solely the CDR3 DNA is kept, with 54 bases framed from the first base.